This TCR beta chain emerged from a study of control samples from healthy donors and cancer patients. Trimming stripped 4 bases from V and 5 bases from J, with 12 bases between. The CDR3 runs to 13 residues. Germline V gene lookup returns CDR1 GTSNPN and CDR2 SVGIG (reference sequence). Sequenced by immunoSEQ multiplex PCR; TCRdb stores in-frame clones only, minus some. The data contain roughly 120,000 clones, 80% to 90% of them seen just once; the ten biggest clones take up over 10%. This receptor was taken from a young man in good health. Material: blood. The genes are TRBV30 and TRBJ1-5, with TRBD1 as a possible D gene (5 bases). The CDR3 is CAWTKGPYQPQHF. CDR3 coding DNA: TGTGCCTGGACGAAGGGGCCCTATCAGCCCCAGCATTTT.